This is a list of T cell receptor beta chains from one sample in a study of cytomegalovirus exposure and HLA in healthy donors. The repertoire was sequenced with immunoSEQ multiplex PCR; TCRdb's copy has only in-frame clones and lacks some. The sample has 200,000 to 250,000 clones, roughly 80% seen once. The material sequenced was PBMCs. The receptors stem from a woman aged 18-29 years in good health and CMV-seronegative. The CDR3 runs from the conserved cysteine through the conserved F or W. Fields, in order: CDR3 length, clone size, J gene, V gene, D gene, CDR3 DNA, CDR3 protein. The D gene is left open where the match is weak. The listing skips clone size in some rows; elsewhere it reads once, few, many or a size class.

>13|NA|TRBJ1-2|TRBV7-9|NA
TGTGCCAGCAGCTTAGCAGTTAACTATGGCTACACCTTC
CASSLAVNYGYTF
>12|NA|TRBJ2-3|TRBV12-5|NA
TGTGCTAGTGGCTCCCGCACAGATACGCAGTATTTT
CASGSRTDTQYF
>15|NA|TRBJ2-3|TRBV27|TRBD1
TGTGCCAGCAGTCAGCAGGGGGCGCAAGCAGATACGCAGTATTTT
CASSQQGAQADTQYF
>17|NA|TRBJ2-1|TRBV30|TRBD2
TGTGCCTGGAGGGGACTAGCGGGACTAAACTCCTACAATGAGCAGTTCTTC
CAWRGLAGLNSYNEQFF
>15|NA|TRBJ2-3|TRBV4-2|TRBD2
TGTGCCAGCAGCCAAGAAGCGGGGGGGCCAGATACGCAGTATTTT
CASSQEAGGPDTQYF
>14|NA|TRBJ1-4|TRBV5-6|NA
TGTGCCAGCAGCTCGGGGACGGGGGTCGGAAAACTGTTTTTT
CASSSGTGVGKLFF
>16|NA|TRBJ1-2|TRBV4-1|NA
TGCGCCAGCAGCCAAGCCGGGACGGGTAGAAACTATGGCTACACCTTC
CASSQAGTGRNYGYTF
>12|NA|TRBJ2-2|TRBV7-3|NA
TGTGCCAGCAGCGTCAACACCGGGGAGCTGTTTTTT
CASSVNTGELFF
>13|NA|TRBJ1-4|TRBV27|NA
TGTGCCAGCAAACCAGGGGTAGATGAAAAACTGTTTTTT
CASKPGVDEKLFF
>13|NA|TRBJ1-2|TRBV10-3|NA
TGTGCCATCAGTAGTGACCTGAACTATGGCTACACCTTC
CAISSDLNYGYTF
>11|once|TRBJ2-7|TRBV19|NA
TGTGCCAGTAGTATGGGGGACGAGCAGTACTTC
CASSMGDEQYF
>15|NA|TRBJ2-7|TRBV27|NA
TGTGCCAGCAGCAGGCCGGGACGGAGCTCCTACGAGCAGTACTTC
CASSRPGRSSYEQYF
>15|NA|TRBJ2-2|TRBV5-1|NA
TGCGCCAGCAGCTTGGACAGCGAAAACACCGGGGAGCTGTTTTTT
CASSLDSENTGELFF